The rows below give T cell receptor beta chains drawn from one sample of a study of blood T cell repertoires in COVID-19. This table comes from immunoSEQ multiplex PCR, and its TCRdb copy is limited to in-frame clones, with some not included. Of more than 65,000 clones listed, about 70% were seen once; the top ten hold less than 40%. Sequencing used peripheral blood. The receptor set was obtained from a woman in her seventies with acute or convalescent COVID-19. CDR3s include the opening cysteine and the closing phenylalanine or tryptophan. The D gene is left open where the match is weak. Size is stated for part of the rows, as once, few or many counts, or as a class when the clone is expanded.

D: .; size: .; V: TRBV19; J: TRBJ1-4; DNA: TGTGCCAGTAAACAGCCAGCAACTAATGAAAAACTGTTTTTT; CDR3: CASKQPATNEKLFF
D: TRBD1; size: .; V: TRBV19; J: TRBJ1-3; DNA: TGTGCCACTGAACAGGGGGCAAGAGGAAACACCATATATTTT; CDR3: CATEQGARGNTIYF
D: TRBD1; size: .; V: TRBV5-1; J: TRBJ2-7; DNA: TGCGCCAGCAGCTTGCAAGGGGGCACCGAGCAGTACTTC; CDR3: CASSLQGGTEQYF
D: .; size: .; V: TRBV7-9; J: TRBJ1-6; DNA: TGTGCCAGCAGCTTAGGACAGCTCAATTCACCCCTCCACTTT; CDR3: CASSLGQLNSPLHF
D: TRBD1; size: .; V: TRBV18; J: TRBJ2-3; DNA: TGTGCCAGCTCAGTAAAAGGGACAGCGTATAGCACAGATACGCAGTATTTT; CDR3: CASSVKGTAYSTDTQYF
D: .; size: .; V: TRBV19; J: TRBJ2-1; DNA: TGTGCCAGTAGTATGGAGGTGGGTTCCTATCAGTTCTTC; CDR3: CASSMEVGSYQFF
D: .; size: few; V: TRBV6-5; J: TRBJ2-1; DNA: TGTGCCAGCAGTTACTCTCGGGTGATACGTCATGAGCAGTTCTTC; CDR3: CASSYSRVIRHEQFF
D: .; size: .; V: TRBV24-1; J: TRBJ1-5; DNA: TGTGCCACCAGGCCTTATGGACAGAATCAGCCCCAGCATTTT; CDR3: CATRPYGQNQPQHF
D: TRBD1; size: .; V: TRBV6-5; J: TRBJ1-1; DNA: TGTGCCAGCAGTATTAGACAGGGTAATATGGCTTTCTTT; CDR3: CASSIRQGNMAFF
D: TRBD2; size: few; V: TRBV11-2; J: TRBJ2-3; DNA: TGTGCCAGCAGCCCCCTAGCGGTTAGCACAGATACGCAGTATTTT; CDR3: CASSPLAVSTDTQYF
D: .; size: .; V: TRBV5-5; J: TRBJ2-7; DNA: TGTGCCAGCAGGAGAACCGAAGGGAGCTCCTACGAGCAGTACTTC; CDR3: CASRRTEGSSYEQYF
D: .; size: few; V: TRBV9; J: TRBJ2-7; DNA: TGTGCCAGCAGCCGAGAGAGCGAGCAGTACTTC; CDR3: CASSRESEQYF
D: .; size: .; V: TRBV21-1; J: TRBJ2-5; DNA: TGTGCCAGCAGCAATCGGTTAGCGGAAGAGACCCAGTACTTC; CDR3: CASSNRLAEETQYF
D: TRBD1; size: few; V: TRBV6-1; J: TRBJ1-2; DNA: TGTGCCAGCAGTGAGCCGGACAGGGTTGGCTACACCTTC; CDR3: CASSEPDRVGYTF
D: TRBD1; size: .; V: TRBV7-2; J: TRBJ1-1; DNA: TGTGCCAGCAGCTCTTGGGGGGCAGGGGGCGCGGGCACTGAAGCTTTCTTT; CDR3: CASSSWGAGGAGTEAFF
D: TRBD1; size: .; V: TRBV29-1; J: TRBJ1-2; DNA: TGCAGCGTTGAAGGGACAGGGAAAAGCTACTATGGCTACACCTTC; CDR3: CSVEGTGKSYYGYTF
D: .; size: .; V: TRBV7-2; J: TRBJ1-2; DNA: TGTGCCAGCAGCTCGCTTGGGGGCGCGGTGGGCTACACCTTC; CDR3: CASSSLGGAVGYTF
D: .; size: .; V: TRBV27; J: TRBJ2-7; DNA: TGTGCCAGCAGTCCACAGGGAGGGGGCTACGAGCAGTACTTC; CDR3: CASSPQGGGYEQYF
D: TRBD1; size: .; V: TRBV19; J: TRBJ1-2; DNA: TGTGCCAGTAGCGCGCCGGGACAGGGTTACTATGGCTACACCTTC; CDR3: CASSAPGQGYYGYTF
D: .; size: .; V: TRBV9; J: TRBJ2-3; DNA: TGTGCCAGCAGCGTCAGGTCCCTCGGAGATACGCAGTATTTT; CDR3: CASSVRSLGDTQYF
D: .; size: few; V: TRBV19; J: TRBJ2-7; DNA: TGTGCCAGTAGTATGGACTCCTCCTACGAGCAGTACTTC; CDR3: CASSMDSSYEQYF
D: TRBD2; size: .; V: TRBV6-1; J: TRBJ2-3; DNA: TGTGCCAGCAGTGAATTCCCTAGCGGGGGGACAGATACGCAGTATTTT; CDR3: CASSEFPSGGTDTQYF
D: TRBD2; size: .; V: TRBV5-5; J: TRBJ2-1; DNA: TGTGCCAGCAGCTTGCGGGGGGAGAATGAGCAGTTCTTC; CDR3: CASSLRGENEQFF
D: .; size: few; V: TRBV13; J: TRBJ1-1; DNA: TGTGCCAGCAGCTCCACGTGGACTCGGCATGACACTGAAGCTTTCTTT; CDR3: CASSSTWTRHDTEAFF
D: .; size: .; V: TRBV4-2; J: TRBJ2-3; DNA: TGTGCCAGCAGCCCCCGGACAACATCCACAGATACGCAGTATTTT; CDR3: CASSPRTTSTDTQYF
D: TRBD1; size: .; V: TRBV9; J: TRBJ2-2; DNA: TGTGCCAGCAGACGGGACAGCCGCGACATCGGGGAGCTGTTTTTT; CDR3: CASRRDSRDIGELFF
D: .; size: few; V: TRBV10-1; J: TRBJ2-1; DNA: TGCGCCAGCAGTGATGGGGCGGGGGCCCGTGGTGAGCAGTTCTTC; CDR3: CASSDGAGARGEQFF
D: .; size: .; V: TRBV30; J: TRBJ2-1; DNA: TGTGCCTGGGCAGAGGTGAGTGAGCAGTTCTTC; CDR3: CAWAEVSEQFF
D: TRBD1; size: .; V: TRBV7-2; J: TRBJ2-7; DNA: TGTGCCAGCAGCTTGGCCGGGACCGGGACAGGGGTCGAGCAGTACTTC; CDR3: CASSLAGTGTGVEQYF
D: TRBD1; size: .; V: TRBV4-1; J: TRBJ2-1; DNA: TGCGCCAGCAGCCAAGTGACCCCCCGGGCAGGGGGTAAAGTAAAACCTGAGCAGTTCTTC; CDR3: CASSQVTPRAGGKVKPEQFF